Following are 27 T cell receptor beta chains from one sample sequenced in a study of cytomegalovirus exposure and HLA in healthy donors. Vbeta (60) and Jbeta (13) primers were used in the PCR. TCRdb's copy holds only in-frame clones and misses some; the assay was immunoSEQ multiplex PCR. The data hold under 90,000 clones, with approximately 75% observed a single time. Sequenced sample: PBMCs. The source of these receptors is a woman aged 40 to 50 in good health and CMV-seronegative.

The chain recombines TRBV9 with TRBJ1-2; the D gene is possibly TRBD1 (5 bases). From germline, CDR1 is SGDLS and CDR2 YYNGEE. The CDR3 has 13 residues. Trimming cost V 7 bases and J 7 bases, with 17 bases left between them. The CDR3: CASPRGGLAGYTF. The CDR3 region has the DNA TGTGCCAGCCCCCGGGGGGGGTTAGCTGGCTACACCTTC.

The chain employs TRBV28 and TRBJ1-5, with D maybe TRBD1 (5 bases). The V end was cut by 8 bases, the J end by 6 bases, with 14 bases between. The CDR3 sequence is 13 residues long. Germline V gene data show CDR1 as MDHEN and CDR2 as SYDVKM. DNA for the CDR3: TGTGCCAGCGGGACTCCGGGCAGTCAGCCCCAGCATTTT. It translates to CASGTPGSQPQHF.

This chain joins TRBV19 and TRBJ1-5, with D possibly being TRBD1 (5 bases). CDR1 is LNHDA and CDR2 is SQIVND in the germline V gene (reference sequence). V lost 1 base and J lost 0, with 10 bases in between. The CDR3 totals 16 residues. CDR3: CASSIGQLYSNQPQHF. The CDR3, as DNA: TGTGCCAGTAGTATAGGACAGCTGTATAGCAATCAGCCCCAGCATTTT.

This chain uses TRBV5-4 with TRBJ2-2; 12 bases line up with TRBD1. Germline CDR1 SGHNT, CDR2 YYREEE (reference sequence). There are 15 residues in the CDR3. Trimming at V came to 4 bases and at J to 5 bases, leaving 3 bases not matched to a gene. CDR3 residues: CASSQGQGATGELFF. CDR3 sequence (DNA): TGTGCCAGCAGCCAGGGACAGGGGGCGACCGGGGAGCTGTTTTTT.

The V call is TRBV18, the J call TRBJ2-2, with D possibly being TRBD1 (5 bases). The CDR3 is 13 amino acids. The germline V and J ends were trimmed by 5 bases and 3 bases, with 7 bases remaining between them. The germline V gene has CDR1 KGHSH and CDR2 LQKENI. DNA of the CDR3: TGTGCCAGCTCATTCAGGGACACCGGGGAGCTGTTTTTT. Translation: CASSFRDTGELFF.

Only one count was recorded for this clone. The CDR3 coding sequence is TGTGCCAGTAGTGAGGGGGGACAGGCCTACAATGAGCAGTTCTTC. It encodes CASSEGGQAYNEQFF. This rearrangement joins TRBV19 to TRBJ2-1; 8 bases map to TRBD1. Germline lookup yields CDR1 LNHDA and CDR2 SQIVND (reference sequence). J gave up 2 bases and V 5 bases, and 5 bases lay outside the gene matches. The CDR3 extends over 15 amino acids. The full variable domain, in which reference TRBV19 and TRBJ2-1 provide the parts outside the CDR3, is DGGITQSPKYLFRKEGQNVTLSCEQNLNHDAMYWYRQDPGQGLRLIYYSQIVNDFQKGDIAEGYSVSREKKESFPLTVTSAQKNPTAFYLCASSEGGQAYNEQFFGPGTRLTVL.

This clone has only one observation. The chain recombines TRBV11-2 with TRBJ1-3, with D perhaps TRBD1 (5 bases). V lost 1 base to trimming and J lost 2 bases, with 9 bases between them. CDR1 is SGHAT and CDR2 is FQNNGV in the germline V gene. This CDR3 region has 15 residues. CDR3 sequence reads: CASSLVEGPGNTIYF. CDR3 bases: TGTGCCAGCAGCTTAGTGGAGGGACCTGGAAACACCATATATTTT. The variable domain in full, with the rest retrieved from reference TRBV11-2 and TRBJ1-3, is EAGVAQSPRYKIIEKRQSVAFWCNPISGHATLYWYQQILGQGPKLLIQFQNNGVVDDSQLPKDRFSAERLKGVDSTLKIQPAKLEDSAVYLCASSLVEGPGNTIYFGEGSWLTVV.

This rearrangement joins TRBV11-2 to TRBJ1-1; 7 nucleotides match TRBD1. Germline V gene data show CDR1 as SGHAT and CDR2 as FQNNGV. Losses at the gene ends were 5 bases for V and 4 bases for J; bases not matched to a gene: 10. The CDR3 is 15 amino acids. The CDR3 DNA is TGTGCCAGCAGCGCGACGAGACAGGGAAGCACTGAAGCTTTCTTT. This encodes CASSATRQGSTEAFF.

The chain carries TRBV7-2 and TRBJ2-5; TRBD1 matches at 9 bases. The trim removed 0 bases at V and 0 bases at J, leaving 5 bases unmatched. Per the germline V gene, CDR1 is SGHTA and CDR2 is FQGNSA. The length of the CDR3 is 17 residues. The CDR3, as DNA: TGTGCCAGCAGCTTAGCGTGGGACAGGGTCCACCAAGAGACCCAGTACTTC. It yields the protein CASSLAWDRVHQETQYF.

The V call is TRBV7-9, the J call TRBJ2-7, with 8 nucleotides matching TRBD1. The CDR3 is 13 amino acids. CDR1 is SEHNR, CDR2 FQNEAQ, per germline (reference sequence). V lost 5 bases, J lost 3 bases, and 3 bases stayed unmatched. CDR3 residues: CASSDGQGYEQYF. The CDR3 DNA is TGTGCCAGCAGCGATGGACAGGGCTACGAGCAGTACTTC.

The rearrangement uses TRBV4-1 and TRBJ1-2, with a tentative D call TRBD1 (6 bases). CDR3 length: 14 amino acids. Germline lookup yields CDR1 MGHRA and CDR2 YSYEKL. Trimming cost V 4 bases and J 6 bases, with 15 bases left between them. CDR3 amino acids: CASSPKGGLDGYTF. The DNA of the CDR3 is TGCGCCAGCAGCCCGAAAGGGGGATTAGATGGCTACACCTTC.

The chain is built from TRBV15 and TRBJ2-6, with 9 bases that match TRBD1. V was pared by 4 bases and J by 4 bases, with 11 bases of the junction left unmatched. CDR3 length: 18 amino acids. Germline V gene data show CDR1 as LNHNV and CDR2 as YYDKDF (reference sequence). The CDR3 reads CATSTHPGTGIGANVLTF. CDR3 nucleotide sequence: TGTGCCACCAGCACTCATCCCGGGACAGGGATCGGGGCCAACGTCCTGACTTTC.

The V and J genes are TRBV7-2 and TRBJ1-2; D unclear. Trimming removed 1 base at V and 8 bases at J, with 11 bases between. The CDR3 loop spans 13 amino acids. Germline V gene lookup returns CDR1 SGHTA and CDR2 FQGNSA. CDR3 sequence: CASSLVPREGYTF. Here the CDR3 DNA reads TGTGCCAGCAGCTTAGTACCACGGGAGGGCTACACCTTC.

In this sample, this clone turned up once. The chain combines TRBV11-2 with TRBJ2-3; 8 positions match TRBD1. The germline gives CDR1 SGHAT, CDR2 FQNNGV. This CDR3 has 17 amino acids. Losses at the gene ends were 2 bases for V and 2 bases for J; bases not matched to a gene: 9. In DNA, the CDR3 is TGTGCCAGCAGCTTATGGCCGCAGGGGGCCCTCACAGATACGCAGTATTTT. Its translation is CASSLWPQGALTDTQYF. The variable domain in full, with the rest retrieved from reference TRBV11-2 and TRBJ2-3, is EAGVAQSPRYKIIEKRQSVAFWCNPISGHATLYWYQQILGQGPKLLIQFQNNGVVDDSQLPKDRFSAERLKGVDSTLKIQPAKLEDSAVYLCASSLWPQGALTDTQYFGPGTRLTVL.

A single count supports this clone. The V gene is TRBV19, the J gene TRBJ1-5, with D possibly being TRBD1 (5 bases). Trimming stripped 9 bases from V and 0 bases from J, with 9 bases between. Germline lookup yields CDR1 LNHDA and CDR2 SQIVND (reference sequence). The CDR3 sequence is 13 residues long. The CDR3, as DNA: TGTGCCAGCCGGGGGACTAGCAATCAGCCCCAGCATTTT. Its protein is CASRGTSNQPQHF.

A few counts support this clone. This chain uses TRBV27 with TRBJ2-2, with 9 bases lining up with TRBD2. After removal of 1 base from V and 5 bases from J, the junction contained 2 bases not matched to a gene. The CDR3 is 15 amino acids. Germline V gene lookup returns CDR1 MNHEY and CDR2 SMNVEV (reference sequence). The CDR3 reads CASSLWREGTGELFF. The CDR3 region has the DNA TGTGCCAGCAGTTTATGGCGGGAGGGGACCGGGGAGCTGTTTTTT.

The J gene is TRBJ2-3, the V gene TRBV27, with 7 bases that match TRBD1. V lost 6 bases to trimming and J lost 2 bases; unmatched junction nucleotides: 5. CDR1 and CDR2 from the germline V gene are MNHEY and SMNVEV (reference sequence). The CDR3 covers 14 residues. Here the CDR3 DNA reads TGTGCCAGCAGACGACAGGGATACACAGATACGCAGTATTTT. It yields the protein CASRRQGYTDTQYF.

This rearrangement joins TRBV7-9 to TRBJ1-1, with unresolved D. The CDR3 is 14 residues long. V shed 3 bases and J shed 0 bases, with 8 bases lying between them. Germline V gene sequence: CDR1 SEHNR, CDR2 FQNEAQ (reference sequence). CDR3 bases: TGTGCCAGCAGCTTTGCACAGATGAACACTGAAGCTTTCTTT. It encodes CASSFAQMNTEAFF.

The CDR3 sequence: CASSEAAVQETQYF. CDR3 DNA sequence: TGTGCCAGCAGTGAAGCGGCGGTCCAAGAGACCCAGTACTTC. The chain is built from TRBV2 and TRBJ2-5; no firm D call. V gave up 0 bases and J gave up 1 base, with 6 bases separating them. The germline gives CDR1 SNHLY, CDR2 FYNNEI. The CDR3 is made up of 14 amino acids. The full variable domain, rest sourced from reference TRBV2 and TRBJ2-5, is EPEVTQTPSHQVTQMGQEVILRCVPISNHLYFYWYRQILGQKVEFLVSFYNNEISEKSEIFDDQFSVERPDGSNFTLKIRSTKLEDSAMYFCASSEAAVQETQYFGPGTRLLVL.

The table lists this clone with a few counts. The J gene is TRBJ1-2, the V gene TRBV4-1; 8 bases map to TRBD1. This CDR3 comprises 16 residues. Germline V gene lookup returns CDR1 MGHRA and CDR2 YSYEKL. The V segment lost 0 bases and the J segment 2 bases; nucleotides outside the gene matches: 5. CDR3: CASSQEPGQDNYGYTF. CDR3 DNA: TGCGCCAGCAGCCAAGAACCGGGACAGGACAACTATGGCTACACCTTC.

The CDR3 region has the DNA TGTGCCAGCAGTTTAGTTGGGGGAGGGAACTCCTACGAGCAGTACTTC. It codes for CASSLVGGGNSYEQYF. The chain carries TRBV27 and TRBJ2-7; TRBD2 aligns across 7 bases. The V and J ends lost 2 bases and 0 bases, in that order; junction bases with no gene match: 7. This CDR3 region has 16 residues. Germline-derived CDR1 and CDR2 are MNHEY and SMNVEV (reference sequence).

The chain is built from TRBV7-9 and TRBJ2-1; 8 nucleotides align to TRBD2. The CDR3 runs 16 residues. V shed 2 bases and J 8 bases; nucleotides not matched to a gene: 11. Germline values: CDR1 SEHNR, CDR2 FQNEAQ (reference sequence). CDR3 protein: CASSLTGTRTLDEQFF. The CDR3 nucleotides are TGTGCCAGCAGCTTAACCGGGACTAGGACCCTTGATGAGCAGTTCTTC.

The V and J genes are TRBV7-9 and TRBJ2-1, with D perhaps matching TRBD2 (6 bases). Germline CDR1 is SEHNR and CDR2 is FQNEAQ (reference sequence). This CDR3 has 15 residues. Trimming took 4 bases from V and 2 from J, leaving 12 bases between them. The CDR3 loop reads CASSSRERPYNEQFF. CDR3 nucleotides: TGTGCCAGCAGCTCACGGGAGAGGCCCTACAATGAGCAGTTCTTC.

This chain's CDR3 is CASSLHLAGGEETQYF. CDR3 nucleotides: TGTGCCAGCAGCTTGCACCTAGCGGGGGGTGAAGAGACCCAGTACTTC. The chain uses TRBV5-8 and TRBJ2-5; TRBD2 agrees at 11 bases. The CDR3 is 16 residues long. Per germline, CDR1 SGHTS and CDR2 YDEGEE. V was pared by 1 base and J by 3 bases, with 5 bases of the junction left unmatched. Combining the CDR3 with reference TRBV5-8 and TRBJ2-5 gives the whole variable domain EAGVTQSPTHLIKTRGQQATLRCSPISGHTSVYWYQQALGLGLQFLLWYDEGEERNRGNFPPRFSGRQFPNYSSELNVNALELEDSALYLCASSLHLAGGEETQYFGPGTRLLVL.

The table lists this clone with a few counts. The chain combines TRBV5-1 with TRBJ1-2; possible D gene TRBD1, 6 bases. This CDR3 is built from 14 residues. Trimming removed 4 bases from V and 4 bases from J, with 14 bases in between. Per germline, CDR1 SGHRS and CDR2 YFSETQ. Written as DNA, the CDR3 is TGCGCCAGCAGCACTCAGGGGTCTGGCTATGGCTACACCTTC. It encodes CASSTQGSGYGYTF. The full variable domain, with the rest looked up from reference TRBV5-1 and TRBJ1-2, is KAGVTQTPRYLIKTRGQQVTLSCSPISGHRSVSWYQQTPGQGLQFLFEYFSETQRNKGNFPGRFSGRQFSNSRSEMNVSTLELGDSALYLCASSTQGSGYGYTFGSGTRLTVV.

The chain combines TRBV4-3 with TRBJ2-5; 14 bases map to TRBD2. The end of the DNA is better explained by TRBJ2-7, so the J call may be wrong. CDR3 length equals 17 residues. Germline V CDR1 and CDR2: LGHNA, YSLEER. The CDR3 region has the DNA TGCGCCAGCAGCCAAGAGTTCGGGACTAGCGGGAGTCCCGAGCAGTACTTC. This gives the protein CASSQEFGTSGSPEQYF.

This clone has a handful of counts. The CDR3 spells CASSQVKGQGGVTGELFF. CDR3 coding DNA: TGCGCCAGCAGCCAAGTCAAAGGACAGGGGGGGGTCACCGGGGAGCTGTTTTTT. The gene calls are TRBV4-3 and TRBJ2-2, with TRBD1 matching over 10 bases. The V and J ends lost 1 base and 4 bases, in that order; junction bases with no gene match: 9. Germline assignment: CDR1 LGHNA and CDR2 YSLEER. The CDR3 has 18 amino acids.